The 11 T cell receptor beta chains presented below share a single source sample, sequenced in a study of blood T cell repertoires in COVID-19. Profiling relied on immunoSEQ multiplex PCR, and the TCRdb table lists in-frame clones only, not all of them. This table has around 42,000 clones, under 85% appearing once. Sequencing used peripheral blood. The source is a human donor in a cohort sampled during active COVID-19.

The rearrangement joins TRBV18 to TRBJ2-5, with 9 bases lining up with TRBD1. CDR1 and CDR2 from the germline V gene are KGHSH and LQKENI. The V segment lost 6 bases and the J segment 5 bases; nucleotides outside the gene matches: 13. CDR3 size: 16 residues. The DNA of the CDR3 is TGTGCCAGCTCCCCGACCGGGACAGGGTTTTTGGAGACCCAGTACTTC. Protein sequence: CASSPTGTGFLETQYF. The full variable domain, in which reference TRBV18 and TRBJ2-5 provide the parts outside the CDR3, is NAGVMQNPRHLVRRRGQEARLRCSPMKGHSHVYWYRQLPEEGLKFMVYLQKENIIDESGMPKERFSAEFPKEGPSILRIQQVVRGDSAAYFCASSPTGTGFLETQYFGPGTRLLVL.

V and J are TRBV2 and TRBJ1-6; TRBD1 matches at 9 bases. The CDR3 is 15 residues long. V lost 4 bases, J lost 7 bases, and 5 bases stayed unmatched. Germline V gene data show CDR1 as SNHLY and CDR2 as FYNNEI. DNA for the CDR3: TGTGCCAGCAGTGTATCCGGGACAGGGAATTCACCCCTCCACTTT. It translates to CASSVSGTGNSPLHF.

This rearrangement joins TRBV9 to TRBJ2-2, with D possibly being TRBD2 (5 bases). There are 14 residues in the CDR3. Germline V CDR1 and CDR2: SGDLS, YYNGEE. V lost 2 bases to trimming and J lost 7 bases, with 12 bases between them. The DNA for the CDR3 is TGTGCCAGCAGCGTCGACCCCGGGGTCGGGGAGCTGTTTTTT. It codes for CASSVDPGVGELFF.

This clone was counted a few times. The chain recombines TRBV9 with TRBJ1-4, with a tentative D call TRBD1 (5 bases). The germline V gene encodes CDR1 SGDLS and CDR2 YYNGEE. Trimming took off 0 bases at V and 8 bases at J, with 11 bases between the two ends. The CDR3 covers 14 residues. CDR3 nucleotide sequence: TGTGCCAGCAGCGTAGAAAACAGGCCCGAAAAACTGTTTTTT. Protein: CASSVENRPEKLFF.

The count of this clone is one. The CDR3 DNA sequence: TGTGCCAGCAGTGACTCTGGAGGTACCTACGAGCAGTACTTC. Translated, it gives CASSDSGGTYEQYF. The gene calls are TRBV6-4 and TRBJ2-7; perhaps TRBD2 as D (5 bases). The CDR3 is 14 amino acids. Trimming took off 0 bases at V and 2 bases at J, with 8 bases between the two ends. Germline values: CDR1 MRHNA, CDR2 SNTAGT.

V gene TRBV7-2 combines with J gene TRBJ2-2; TRBD2 might be the D (6 bases). V lost 3 bases to trimming and J lost 0 bases, with 14 bases between them. Germline V gene lookup returns CDR1 SGHTA and CDR2 FQGNSA. CDR3 length: 17 residues. The CDR3 loop is CASSLGGAVSNTGELFF. The CDR3 bases are TGTGCCAGCAGCTTGGGGGGAGCGGTTTCGAACACCGGGGAGCTGTTTTTT. The full variable domain, rest sourced from reference TRBV7-2 and TRBJ2-2, is GAGVSQSPSNKVTEKGKDVELRCDPISGHTALYWYRQSLGQGLEFLIYFQGNSAPDKSGLPSDRFSAERTGGSVSTLTIQRTQQEDSAVYLCASSLGGAVSNTGELFFGEGSRLTVL.

The J gene is TRBJ1-5, the V gene TRBV5-6; tentatively, D is TRBD1 (6 bases). Germline CDR1 and CDR2: SGHDT and YYEEEE. Trimming removed 1 base from V and 3 bases from J, with 8 bases in between. There are 14 residues in the CDR3. The CDR3 DNA sequence: TGTGCCAGCAGCTTGACAGGGACCAATCAGCCCCAGCATTTT. Residues: CASSLTGTNQPQHF.

V gene TRBV12-3 or TRBV12-4 combines with J gene TRBJ2-7, with TRBD2 identical over 7 bases. This CDR3 comprises 12 residues. The V segment lost 8 bases and the J segment 6 bases; nucleotides outside the gene matches: 7. The chain's CDR3 is CASLGGGGEQYF. The DNA of the CDR3 is TGTGCCAGCCTGGGGGGGGGAGGCGAGCAGTACTTC.

The rearrangement links TRBV5-3 to TRBJ2-3, with 9 bases that match TRBD2. TRBV5-3 falls under the ORF class, with uncertain function. This CDR3 has 17 amino acids. Trimming removed 7 bases from V and 4 bases from J; junction bases left unmatched: 16. CDR3 coding DNA: TGTGCCAGATATCCTCCGCGGGGGGGCCCTAGGGCAGATACGCAGTATTTT. It encodes CARYPPRGGPRADTQYF.

This rearrangement joins TRBV5-1 to TRBJ1-2; 8 nucleotides line up with TRBD1. Germline V gene sequence: CDR1 SGHRS, CDR2 YFSETQ. V dropped 4 bases and J dropped 5; count of bases not matched to a gene: 10. CDR3 length: 15 residues. CDR3 residues: CASSADRGRVYGYTF. The CDR3 DNA follows: TGCGCCAGCAGCGCTGACAGGGGCCGGGTTTATGGCTACACCTTC.

The chain couples TRBV4-3 to TRBJ2-1, with 9 nucleotides matching TRBD1. This CDR3 is 17 amino acids long. In germline, CDR1 is LGHNA, CDR2 YSLEER. V shed 1 base, J shed 6 bases, and the junction held 10 bases outside the gene matches. Here the CDR3 reads CASSQVTGQGYGNEQFF. CDR3 in DNA: TGCGCCAGCAGCCAAGTCACAGGACAGGGGTATGGCAATGAGCAGTTCTTC.